This T cell receptor beta chain was recorded in a study of read filtering for tumor transcriptome and immune sequencing. The library was built from 400 ng RNA with molecular barcoded adaptors for alpha/delta and beta/gamma chains. TCRdb passed the reads through MiXCR, listing each CDR3 protein once. The repertoire holds approximately 62,000 distinct CDR3 sequences, approximately 19% seen once, with around 9.9% in the top ten. V dropped 1 base and J dropped 5 bases, with 8 bases sitting between them. The V gene's germline CDR1 is SGHDN and CDR2 FVKESK. The CDR3 contains 14 residues. This clonotype has a count of ten or more.

The sequenced sample was a population of CD138-negative cells sorted from bone marrow. The chain has TRBV14 and TRBJ2-2; no definite D call. This TCR was sampled from a donor aged 40 or older with multiple myeloma. The chain's CDR3 is CASSQASGTGELFF. DNA for the CDR3: TGTGCCAGCAGCCAAGCCTCTGGAACCGGGGAGCTGTTTTTT.